A selection of T cell receptor beta chains follows, all from one sample in a study of a mutant IDH1 vaccine in newly diagnosed glioma. Method: immunoSEQ multiplex PCR; TCRdb's copy keeps in-frame clones and lacks some. This table has 95,000 to 100,000 clones, roughly 90% appearing once. Sequenced material: PBMCs, taken from a glioma patient treated with radiotherapy, temozolomide or both. The receptors shown here come from a woman between 45 and 60 years old with glioma. The CDR3 runs from the conserved cysteine through the conserved F or W. Each record gives: CDR3 protein, CDR3 DNA, clone size, D gene, V gene, J gene. D genes are given only for firm matches. Only part of the rows carry a size: once, few, many, or a class if the clone is expanded.

CDR3 protein: CASSGTAYYGYTF; CDR3 DNA: TGTGCCAGCAGTGGGACAGCTTACTATGGCTACACCTTC; clone size: NA; D gene: TRBD1; V gene: TRBV27; J gene: TRBJ1-2
CDR3 protein: CASRGGTDNQPQHF; CDR3 DNA: TGTGCCAGCAGGGGGGGGACAGACAATCAGCCCCAGCATTTT; clone size: NA; D gene: TRBD1; V gene: TRBV2; J gene: TRBJ1-5
CDR3 protein: CAWGQSGANVLTF; CDR3 DNA: TGTGCCTGGGGACAATCTGGGGCCAACGTCCTGACTTTC; clone size: NA; D gene: NA; V gene: TRBV30; J gene: TRBJ2-6
CDR3 protein: CASSLGGLAGGSLF; CDR3 DNA: TGCGCCAGCAGCTTGGGGGGTCTAGCGGGAGGCAGTCTCTTC; clone size: NA; D gene: TRBD2; V gene: TRBV5-1; J gene: TRBJ2-1
CDR3 protein: CASSISGTGGSPLHF; CDR3 DNA: TGTGCCAGTAGTATAAGCGGGACAGGGGGCTCACCCCTCCACTTT; clone size: NA; D gene: TRBD1; V gene: TRBV19; J gene: TRBJ1-6
CDR3 protein: CASRGTGSSYEQYF; CDR3 DNA: TGTGCCAGCAGGGGGACAGGGAGCTCCTACGAGCAGTACTTC; clone size: NA; D gene: TRBD1; V gene: TRBV28; J gene: TRBJ2-7
CDR3 protein: CASSRTMTYTGELFF; CDR3 DNA: TGTGCCAGCAGCCGGACTATGACATACACCGGGGAGCTGTTTTTT; clone size: NA; D gene: NA; V gene: TRBV7-9; J gene: TRBJ2-2
CDR3 protein: CASSRGGRTALRGTIYF; CDR3 DNA: TGTGCCAGTAGTAGGGGGGGCCGGACAGCTCTACGAGGCACCATATATTTT; clone size: few; D gene: NA; V gene: TRBV19; J gene: TRBJ1-3
CDR3 protein: CASTPVNLASWATTEAFF; CDR3 DNA: TGTGCCAGCACCCCCGTAAACCTTGCATCATGGGCGACCACTGAAGCTTTCTTT; clone size: NA; D gene: NA; V gene: TRBV5-8; J gene: TRBJ1-1
CDR3 protein: CASSLDQQGYGYTF; CDR3 DNA: TGTGCCAGCAGTTTAGACCAACAGGGTTATGGCTACACCTTC; clone size: NA; D gene: NA; V gene: TRBV28; J gene: TRBJ1-2
CDR3 protein: CASSVDQGNYGYTF; CDR3 DNA: TGTGCCAGCAGCGTAGACCAGGGCAACTATGGCTACACCTTC; clone size: NA; D gene: NA; V gene: TRBV9; J gene: TRBJ1-2
CDR3 protein: CASSPDPGTRGNQPQHF; CDR3 DNA: TGTGCCAGCAGCCCAGACCCCGGGACAAGGGGCAATCAGCCCCAGCATTTT; clone size: NA; D gene: NA; V gene: TRBV9; J gene: TRBJ1-5
CDR3 protein: CASSSGTSSYEQYF; CDR3 DNA: TGTGCCAGCAGTTCGGGAACAAGCTCCTACGAGCAGTACTTC; clone size: once; D gene: NA; V gene: TRBV27; J gene: TRBJ2-7
CDR3 protein: CASSKIQGRDTEAFF; CDR3 DNA: TGTGCCAGCAGCAAAATACAGGGAAGGGACACTGAAGCTTTCTTT; clone size: NA; D gene: NA; V gene: TRBV6-1; J gene: TRBJ1-1
CDR3 protein: CASSTTSGSTYNEQFF; CDR3 DNA: TGTGCCAGCAGTACGACTAGCGGGAGTACTTACAATGAGCAGTTCTTC; clone size: NA; D gene: TRBD2; V gene: TRBV6-6; J gene: TRBJ2-1
CDR3 protein: CASGLDRGSIRASYNEQFF; CDR3 DNA: TGTGCTAGTGGTTTGGACAGGGGGTCTATTCGGGCGTCCTACAATGAGCAGTTCTTC; clone size: NA; D gene: TRBD1; V gene: TRBV12-5; J gene: TRBJ2-1